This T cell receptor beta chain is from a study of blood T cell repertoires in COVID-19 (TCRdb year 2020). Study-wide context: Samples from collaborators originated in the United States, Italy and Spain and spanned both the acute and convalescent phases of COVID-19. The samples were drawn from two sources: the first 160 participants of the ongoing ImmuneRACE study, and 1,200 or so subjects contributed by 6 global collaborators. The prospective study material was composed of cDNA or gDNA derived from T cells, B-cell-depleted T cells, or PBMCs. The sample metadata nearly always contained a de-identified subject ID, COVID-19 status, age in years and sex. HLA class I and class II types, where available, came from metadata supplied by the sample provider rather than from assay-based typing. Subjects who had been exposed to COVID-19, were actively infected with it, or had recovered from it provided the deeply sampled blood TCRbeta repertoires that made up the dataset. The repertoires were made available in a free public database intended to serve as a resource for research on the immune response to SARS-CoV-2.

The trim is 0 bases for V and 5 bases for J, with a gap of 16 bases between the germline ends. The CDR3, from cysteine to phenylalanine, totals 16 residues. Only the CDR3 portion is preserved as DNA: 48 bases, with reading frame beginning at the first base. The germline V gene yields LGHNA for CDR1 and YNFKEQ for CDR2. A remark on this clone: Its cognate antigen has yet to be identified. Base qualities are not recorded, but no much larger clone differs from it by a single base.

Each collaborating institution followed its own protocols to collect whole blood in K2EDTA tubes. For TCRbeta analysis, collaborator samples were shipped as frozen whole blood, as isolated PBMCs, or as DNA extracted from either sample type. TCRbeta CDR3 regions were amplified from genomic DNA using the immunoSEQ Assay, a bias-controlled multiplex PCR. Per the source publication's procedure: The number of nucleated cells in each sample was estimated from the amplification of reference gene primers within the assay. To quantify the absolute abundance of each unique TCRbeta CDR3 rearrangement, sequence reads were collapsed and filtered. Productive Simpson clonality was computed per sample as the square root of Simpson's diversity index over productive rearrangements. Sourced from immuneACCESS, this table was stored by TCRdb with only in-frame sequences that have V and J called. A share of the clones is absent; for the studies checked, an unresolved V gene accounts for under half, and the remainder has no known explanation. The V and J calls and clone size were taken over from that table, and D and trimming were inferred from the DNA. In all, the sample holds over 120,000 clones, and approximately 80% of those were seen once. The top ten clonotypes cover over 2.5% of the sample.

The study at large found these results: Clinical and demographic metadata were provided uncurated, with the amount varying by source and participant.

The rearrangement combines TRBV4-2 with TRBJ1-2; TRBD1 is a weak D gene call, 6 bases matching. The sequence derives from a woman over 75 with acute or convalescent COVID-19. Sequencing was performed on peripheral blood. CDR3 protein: CASSQDPRTDPYGYTF. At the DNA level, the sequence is TGTGCCAGCAGCCAAGACCCTCGGACAGATCCGTATGGCTACACCTTC.